The 20 T cell receptor beta chains below were found in one sample sequenced in a study of blood T cell repertoires in COVID-19 (TCRdb year 2020). Library creation used the immunoSEQ multiplex PCR assay. TCRdb carries this immuneACCESS record with in-frame sequences only. Its versions omit some clonotypes, under half of them owing to an unresolved V gene in the studies checked, with the rest unexplained. Across this sample there are 200,000 to 300,000 clones, with roughly 84% seen only once. 4.2% of the sample goes to the ten largest clones. The sample comprised peripheral blood. The receptors were gathered from a man aged 55-75 years with acute or convalescent COVID-19.

The J gene is TRBJ2-7, the V gene TRBV29-1, with TRBD1 as a possible D gene (6 bases). The germline V gene encodes CDR1 SQVTM and CDR2 ANQGSEA. The length of the CDR3 is 14 residues. Between the trimmed V and J ends, which lost 7 bases and 3 bases, there was a span of 19 bases. This CDR3 is CSASRDTSRYEQYF. In DNA, the CDR3 is TGCAGCGCTTCCCGGGACACGAGCCGCTACGAGCAGTACTTC.

This clone was seen a handful of times. The chain carries TRBV9 and TRBJ2-5; a possible D gene is TRBD2 (5 bases). Germline-derived CDR1 and CDR2 are SGDLS and YYNGEE. The CDR3 is made up of 16 amino acids. Trimming cost V 0 bases and J 1 base, with 13 bases left between them. CDR3 DNA sequence: TGTGCCAGCAGCGTAGGGGTCGCGGGCCTCCAAGAGACCCAGTACTTC. Amino acid sequence: CASSVGVAGLQETQYF.

J is TRBJ2-3 and V is TRBV10-3; 9 bases match TRBD2. This CDR3 has 16 residues. After removal of 8 bases from V and 1 base from J, the junction contained 10 bases not matched to a gene. Per the germline V gene, CDR1 is ENHRY and CDR2 is SYGVKD. CDR3 residues: CAIGGSGSFGTDTQYF. CDR3 nucleotides: TGTGCCATCGGGGGTAGCGGGAGCTTCGGCACAGATACGCAGTATTTT.

The rearrangement links TRBV4-1 to TRBJ2-7; D unresolved. CDR3 length: 12 amino acids. V dropped 5 bases and J dropped 8 bases, with 13 bases sitting between them. Germline lookup yields CDR1 MGHRA and CDR2 YSYEKL. For the CDR3, the DNA is TGCGCCAGCAGCGGGTTAGCCCGAAAGCAGTACTTC. Translating it yields CASSGLARKQYF.

V and J are TRBV5-1 and TRBJ2-3; 7 nucleotides match TRBD2. J was trimmed by 5 bases and V by 2 bases; bases with no gene match: 5. Germline V gene data show CDR1 as SGHRS and CDR2 as YFSETQ. This CDR3 has 14 residues. In DNA, the CDR3 is TGCGCCAGCAGCTTAGGGACTAAGAGAGATACGCAGTATTTT. Its translation is CASSLGTKRDTQYF. The variable domain in full, completed from reference TRBV5-1 and TRBJ2-3, reads KAGVTQTPRYLIKTRGQQVTLSCSPISGHRSVSWYQQTPGQGLQFLFEYFSETQRNKGNFPGRFSGRQFSNSRSEMNVSTLELGDSALYLCASSLGTKRDTQYFGPGTRLTVL.

The V call is TRBV10-2, the J call TRBJ2-7, with D possibly TRBD2 on 6 matching bases. Looked up from germline, CDR1 is WSHSY and CDR2 is SAAADI. V gave up 2 bases and J gave up 11 bases, with 10 bases separating them. The CDR3 length is 11 residues. The CDR3 nucleotides read TGCGCCAGCAGTGAGGGGACTCAGGAGTACTTC. Translated, it gives CASSEGTQEYF.

The genes are TRBV3-1 (or the pseudogene TRBV3-2) and TRBJ2-4, with D possibly matching TRBD2 (5 bases). V dropped 1 base and J dropped 8 bases, with 12 bases sitting between them. CDR1 and CDR2 (germline): LGHDT, YNNKEL (reference sequence). The CDR3 spans 14 residues. As DNA, the CDR3 is TGTGCCAGCAGCCAAGCCGGTAGCGCCCACATTCAGTACTTC. This gives the protein CASSQAGSAHIQYF.

The gene calls are TRBV28 and TRBJ2-7; 14 nucleotides align to TRBD2. Looked up from germline, CDR1 is MDHEN and CDR2 is SYDVKM. The CDR3 has 17 amino acids. With V trimmed by 3 bases and J by 4 bases, 8 bases remained unmatched. The CDR3 protein is CASSFQVGLAGGYEQYF. DNA of the CDR3: TGTGCCAGCAGTTTTCAAGTCGGACTAGCGGGAGGTTACGAGCAGTACTTC. The full variable domain, with the rest looked up from reference TRBV28 and TRBJ2-7, is DVKVTQSSRYLVKRTGEKVFLECVQDMDHENMFWYRQDPGLGLRLIYFSYDVKMKEKGDIPEGYSVSREKKERFSLILESASTNQTSMYLCASSFQVGLAGGYEQYFGPGTRLTVT.

The CDR3 reads CASSLPAGDQETQYF. CDR3 coding DNA: TGTGCCAGCAGCTTGCCAGCGGGGGACCAAGAGACCCAGTACTTC. The chain uses TRBV5-5 and TRBJ2-5, with 8 bases that match TRBD2. The germline V gene has CDR1 SGHKS and CDR2 YYEKEE (reference sequence). This CDR3 contains 15 residues. Trimming at V came to 1 base and at J to 0 bases, leaving 2 bases not matched to a gene.

The CDR3 DNA reads TGTGCCAGCACTATCTGGGACAGGGCAGGAAACACCATATATTTT. It codes for CASTIWDRAGNTIYF. The chain joins TRBV13 to TRBJ1-3; 9 nucleotides agree with TRBD1. The CDR3 spans 15 residues. J was trimmed by 4 bases and V by 7 bases; bases with no gene match: 8. Germline CDR1 PRHDT, CDR2 FYEKMQ (reference sequence).

Only one count was recorded for this clone. The chain carries TRBV24-1 and TRBJ1-5, with 7 bases fitting TRBD1. With V trimmed by 7 bases and J by 3 bases, 5 bases remained unmatched. CDR3 length: 14 amino acids. Looked up from germline, CDR1 is KGHDR and CDR2 is SFDVKD. The CDR3 DNA is TGTGCCACCAGATCGACAGGGACCAATCAGCCCCAGCATTTT. Translated: CATRSTGTNQPQHF.

The rearrangement uses TRBV28 and TRBJ1-2; D is possibly TRBD1 (5 bases). This CDR3 contains 14 residues. Trimming removed 3 bases at V and 4 bases at J, with 12 bases between. Germline CDR1 and CDR2: MDHEN and SYDVKM. In DNA, the CDR3 is TGTGCCAGCAGTTTGTCCTTCGGGGGCTATGGCTACACCTTC. This codes for CASSLSFGGYGYTF.

A note on this clone: Other DNA sequences of this sample code for an identical CDR3. V and J are TRBV9 and TRBJ2-7; maybe TRBD1 (6 bases). The germline V and J ends were trimmed by 2 bases and 6 bases, with 6 bases remaining between them. Germline V gene sequence: CDR1 SGDLS, CDR2 YYNGEE. The CDR3 length is 11 residues. The CDR3 DNA reads as TGTGCCAGCAGCGTGGGGGCCGAGCAGTACTTC. Protein: CASSVGAEQYF.

The chain links TRBV7-3 to TRBJ2-6, with 10 bases identical to TRBD1. The germline V gene encodes CDR1 SGHTA and CDR2 FQGTGA. The J segment lost 1 base and the V segment lost 5 bases, leaving 5 bases of the junction unmatched. This CDR3 comprises 17 residues. CDR3 protein: CASSRQGAQSGANVLTF. For the CDR3, the DNA is TGTGCCAGCAGCAGACAGGGGGCGCAGTCTGGGGCCAACGTCCTGACTTTC.

The chain is built from TRBV30 and TRBJ1-2; TRBD1 matches at 11 bases. Germline V gene lookup returns CDR1 GTSNPN and CDR2 SVGIG (reference sequence). Germline trimming cut 2 bases from V and 3 bases from J; bases unmatched to any gene: 2. The CDR3 runs 14 residues. The CDR3 DNA follows: TGTGCCTGGAGTCTGGGACAGGGGGACTATGGCTACACCTTC. This sequence encodes CAWSLGQGDYGYTF.

A word on this clone: Other nucleotide sequences in the sample specify the same CDR3. V gene TRBV18 combines with J gene TRBJ2-1; 12 bases are shared with TRBD2. This CDR3 spans 15 amino acids. With V trimmed by 6 bases and J by 4 bases, 4 bases remained unmatched. Germline V gene sequence: CDR1 KGHSH, CDR2 LQKENI. The CDR3, as DNA: TGTGCCAGCTCCCCGGGGACTAGCGGGTACAATGAGCAGTTCTTC. This sequence encodes CASSPGTSGYNEQFF.

This chain links TRBV30 with TRBJ1-6; weak D call: TRBD1 (6 bases). Trimming removed 6 bases at V and 10 bases at J, with 13 bases between. The CDR3 sequence is 12 residues long. Germline V gives CDR1 GTSNPN, CDR2 SVGIG (reference sequence). CDR3 DNA: TGTGCCTGCCACAGGGTAGACTCACCCCTCCACTTT. Its protein is CACHRVDSPLHF.

The chain couples TRBV9 to TRBJ1-3, with TRBD1 matching over 8 bases. CDR1 is SGDLS, CDR2 YYNGEE, per germline. With 4 bases clipped from V and 2 bases from J, the junction kept 5 bases outside the gene matches. This CDR3 contains 15 residues. The CDR3 reads CASSPQGAAGNTIYF. CDR3 coding DNA: TGTGCCAGCAGCCCCCAGGGGGCGGCTGGAAACACCATATATTTT.

The V and J genes are TRBV7-2 and TRBJ2-3; 8 nucleotides match TRBD1. The V segment lost 3 bases and the J segment 3 bases; nucleotides outside the gene matches: 8. In germline, CDR1 is SGHTA, CDR2 FQGNSA. The CDR3 covers 16 residues. CDR3 in amino acids: CASSFAWTGRTDTQYF. CDR3 DNA sequence: TGTGCCAGCAGCTTCGCGTGGACAGGGAGAACAGATACGCAGTATTTT.

In its sample, this clone was seen once. V usage is TRBV28 and J usage is TRBJ1-2, with a tentative D call TRBD1 (6 bases). The germline gives CDR1 MDHEN, CDR2 SYDVKM. Trimming removed 5 bases at V and 7 bases at J, with 14 bases between. The CDR3 is 13 residues long. CDR3 amino acids: CASSPRDIFGYTF. The CDR3 DNA reads as TGTGCCAGCAGTCCCCGGGACATATTTGGCTACACCTTC.